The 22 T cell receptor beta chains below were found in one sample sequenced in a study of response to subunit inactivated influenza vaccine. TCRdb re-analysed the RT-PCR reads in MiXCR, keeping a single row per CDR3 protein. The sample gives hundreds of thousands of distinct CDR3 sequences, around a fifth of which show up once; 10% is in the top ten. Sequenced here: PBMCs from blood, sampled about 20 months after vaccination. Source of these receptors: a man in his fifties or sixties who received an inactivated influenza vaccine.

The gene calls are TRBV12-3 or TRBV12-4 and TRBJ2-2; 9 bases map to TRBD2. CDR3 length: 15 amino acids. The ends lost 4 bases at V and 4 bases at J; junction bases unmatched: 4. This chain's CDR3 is CASSSLSGGTGELFF. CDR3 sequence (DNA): TGTGCCAGCAGTTCGCTTAGCGGGGGCACCGGGGAGCTGTTTTTT.

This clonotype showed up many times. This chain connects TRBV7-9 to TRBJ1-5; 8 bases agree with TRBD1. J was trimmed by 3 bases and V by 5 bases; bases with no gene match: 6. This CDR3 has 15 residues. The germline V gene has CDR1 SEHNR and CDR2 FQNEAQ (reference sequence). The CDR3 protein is CASSRGTGINQPQHF. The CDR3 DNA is TGTGCCAGCAGCAGGGGGACAGGAATCAATCAGCCCCAGCATTTT.

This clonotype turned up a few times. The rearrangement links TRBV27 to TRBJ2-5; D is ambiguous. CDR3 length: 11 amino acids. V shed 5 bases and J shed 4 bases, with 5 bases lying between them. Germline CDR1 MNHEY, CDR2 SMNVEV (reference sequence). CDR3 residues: CASSEGETQYF. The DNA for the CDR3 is TGTGCCAGCAGTGAAGGAGAGACCCAGTACTTC.

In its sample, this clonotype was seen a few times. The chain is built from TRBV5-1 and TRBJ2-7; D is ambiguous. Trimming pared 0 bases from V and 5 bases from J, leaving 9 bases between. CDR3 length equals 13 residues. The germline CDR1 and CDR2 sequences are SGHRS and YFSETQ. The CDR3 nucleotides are TGCGCCAGCAGCTTGGGTACGATCGACGAGCAGTACTTC. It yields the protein CASSLGTIDEQYF.

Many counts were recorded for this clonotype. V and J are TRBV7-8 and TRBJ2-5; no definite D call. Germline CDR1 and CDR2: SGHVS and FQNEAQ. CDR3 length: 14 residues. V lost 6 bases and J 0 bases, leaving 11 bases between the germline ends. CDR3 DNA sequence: TGTGCCAGCAGGGCAGAACGATACCAAGAGACCCAGTACTTC. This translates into CASRAERYQETQYF. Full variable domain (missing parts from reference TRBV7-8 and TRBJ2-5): GAGVSQSPRYKVAKRGQDVALRCDPISGHVSLFWYQQALGQGPEFLTYFQNEAQLDKSGLPSDRFFAERPEGSVSTLKIQRTQQEDSAVYLCASRAERYQETQYFGPGTRLLVL.

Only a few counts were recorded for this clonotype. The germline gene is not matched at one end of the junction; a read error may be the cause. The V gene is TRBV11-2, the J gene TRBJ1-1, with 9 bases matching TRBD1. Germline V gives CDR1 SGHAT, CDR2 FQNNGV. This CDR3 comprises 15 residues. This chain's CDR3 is CASRLGQGQNTEAFF. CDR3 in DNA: TGTGCCAGCAGATTAGGACAGGGGCAGAACACTGAAGCTTTCTTT.

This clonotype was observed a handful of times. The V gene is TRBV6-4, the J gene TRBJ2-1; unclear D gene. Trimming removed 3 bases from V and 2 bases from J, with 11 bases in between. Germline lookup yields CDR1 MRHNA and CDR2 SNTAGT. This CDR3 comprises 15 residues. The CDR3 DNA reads TGTGCCAGCAGTGAGTCGGCGGCCACCTACAATGAGCAGTTCTTC. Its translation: CASSESAATYNEQFF.

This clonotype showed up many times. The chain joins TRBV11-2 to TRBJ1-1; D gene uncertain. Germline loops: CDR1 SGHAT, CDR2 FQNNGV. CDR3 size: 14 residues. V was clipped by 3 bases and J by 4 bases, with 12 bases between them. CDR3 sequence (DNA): TGTGCCAGCAGCTTGAGCTTAGGGTCCACTGAAGCTTTCTTT. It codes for CASSLSLGSTEAFF.

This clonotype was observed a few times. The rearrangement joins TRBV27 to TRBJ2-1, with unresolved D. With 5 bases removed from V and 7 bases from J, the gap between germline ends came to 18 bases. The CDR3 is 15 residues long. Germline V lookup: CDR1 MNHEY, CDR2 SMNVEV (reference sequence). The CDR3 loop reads CASSPQPLSGNEQFF. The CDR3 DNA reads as TGTGCCAGCAGTCCCCAGCCCTTGTCCGGGAATGAGCAGTTCTTC.

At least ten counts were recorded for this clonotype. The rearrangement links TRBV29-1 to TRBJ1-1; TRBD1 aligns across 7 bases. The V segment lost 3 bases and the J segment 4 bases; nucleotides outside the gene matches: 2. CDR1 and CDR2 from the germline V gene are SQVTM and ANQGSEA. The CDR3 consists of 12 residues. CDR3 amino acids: CSVEQGVTEAFF. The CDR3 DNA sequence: TGCAGCGTTGAGCAGGGGGTCACTGAAGCTTTCTTT.

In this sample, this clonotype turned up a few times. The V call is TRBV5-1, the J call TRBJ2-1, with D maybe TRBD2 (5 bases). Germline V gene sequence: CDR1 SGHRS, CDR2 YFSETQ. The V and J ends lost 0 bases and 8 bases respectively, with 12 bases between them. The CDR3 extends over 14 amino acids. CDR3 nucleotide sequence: TGCGCCAGCAGCTTGGTGTCCGGGGTCGATGAGCAGTTCTTC. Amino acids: CASSLVSGVDEQFF.

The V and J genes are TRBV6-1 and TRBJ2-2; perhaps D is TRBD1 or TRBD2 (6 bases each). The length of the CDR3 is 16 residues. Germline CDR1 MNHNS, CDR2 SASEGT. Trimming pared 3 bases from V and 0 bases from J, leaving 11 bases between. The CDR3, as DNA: TGTGCCAGCAGTGAGGAGGGACAAACGAACACCGGGGAGCTGTTTTTT. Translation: CASSEEGQTNTGELFF.

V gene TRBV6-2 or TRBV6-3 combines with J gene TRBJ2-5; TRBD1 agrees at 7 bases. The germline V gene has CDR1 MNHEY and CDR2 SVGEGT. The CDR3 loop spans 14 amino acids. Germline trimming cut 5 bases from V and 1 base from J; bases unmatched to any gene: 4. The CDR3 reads CASSTGQSQETQYF. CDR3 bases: TGTGCCAGCAGTACGGGACAGAGCCAAGAGACCCAGTACTTC.

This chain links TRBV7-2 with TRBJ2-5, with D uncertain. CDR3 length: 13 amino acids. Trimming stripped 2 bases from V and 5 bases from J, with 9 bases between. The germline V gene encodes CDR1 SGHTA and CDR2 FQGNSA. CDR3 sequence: CASSLYVRETQYF. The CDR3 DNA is TGTGCCAGCAGCTTATACGTACGGGAGACCCAGTACTTC. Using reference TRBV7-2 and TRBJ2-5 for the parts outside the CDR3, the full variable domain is GAGVSQSPSNKVTEKGKDVELRCDPISGHTALYWYRQSLGQGLEFLIYFQGNSAPDKSGLPSDRFSAERTGGSVSTLTIQRTQQEDSAVYLCASSLYVRETQYFGPGTRLLVL.

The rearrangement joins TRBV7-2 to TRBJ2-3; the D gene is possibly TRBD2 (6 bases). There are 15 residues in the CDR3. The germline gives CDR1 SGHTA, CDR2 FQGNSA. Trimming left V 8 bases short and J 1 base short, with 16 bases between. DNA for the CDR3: TGTGCCAGCTCGCTAGGGGCGGGGCGCACAGATACGCAGTATTTT. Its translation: CASSLGAGRTDTQYF.

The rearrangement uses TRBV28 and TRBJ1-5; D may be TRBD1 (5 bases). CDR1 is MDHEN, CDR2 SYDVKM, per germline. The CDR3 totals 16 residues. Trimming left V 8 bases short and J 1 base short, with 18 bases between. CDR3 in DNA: TGTGCCAGCTCTCCTCAACGGCGGGGGAGCAATCAGCCCCAGCATTTT. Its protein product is CASSPQRRGSNQPQHF. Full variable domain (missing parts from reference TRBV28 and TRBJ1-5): DVKVTQSSRYLVKRTGEKVFLECVQDMDHENMFWYRQDPGLGLRLIYFSYDVKMKEKGDIPEGYSVSREKKERFSLILESASTNQTSMYLCASSPQRRGSNQPQHFGDGTRLSIL.

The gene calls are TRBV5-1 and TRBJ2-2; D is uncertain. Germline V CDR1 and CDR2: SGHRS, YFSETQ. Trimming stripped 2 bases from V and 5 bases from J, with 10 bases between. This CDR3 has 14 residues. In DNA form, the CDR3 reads TGCGCCAGCAGCTTCTCGGAGCCAACCGGGGAGCTGTTTTTT. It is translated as CASSFSEPTGELFF.

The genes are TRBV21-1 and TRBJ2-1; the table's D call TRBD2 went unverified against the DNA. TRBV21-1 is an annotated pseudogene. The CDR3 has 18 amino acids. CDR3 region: CATLGPRRLAEDYNEQFF. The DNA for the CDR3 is TGTGCCACCCTAGGACCCCGGCGGCTAGCGGAGGACTACAATGAGCAGTTCTTC.

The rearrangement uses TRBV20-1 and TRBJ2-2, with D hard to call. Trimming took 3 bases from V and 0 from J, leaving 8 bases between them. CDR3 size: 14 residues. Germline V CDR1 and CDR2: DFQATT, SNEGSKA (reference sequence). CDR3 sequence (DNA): TGCAGTGCTAGTGAACTGTCGAACACCGGGGAGCTGTTTTTT. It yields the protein CSASELSNTGELFF.

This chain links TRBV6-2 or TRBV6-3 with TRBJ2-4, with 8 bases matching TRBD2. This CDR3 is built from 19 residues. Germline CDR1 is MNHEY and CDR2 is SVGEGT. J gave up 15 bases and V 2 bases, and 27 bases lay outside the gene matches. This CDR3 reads CASSYRFVQRSGLEVVWYF. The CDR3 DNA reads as TGTGCCAGCAGTTACCGGTTTGTACAGCGCTCGGGACTAGAAGTAGTGTGGTACTTC.

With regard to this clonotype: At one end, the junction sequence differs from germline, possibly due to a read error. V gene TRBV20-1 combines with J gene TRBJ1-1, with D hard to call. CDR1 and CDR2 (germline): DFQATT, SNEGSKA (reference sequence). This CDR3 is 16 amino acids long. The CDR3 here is CSARDLRDWANAEAFF. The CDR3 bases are TGCAGTGCTAGAGATCTACGAGACTGGGCGAACGCTGAAGCTTTCTTT.

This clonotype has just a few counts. Here the CDR3 reads CASTGRSGGQDTQYF. The CDR3 nucleotides read TGTGCCAGCACCGGCCGTAGCGGGGGTCAAGATACGCAGTATTTT. The J gene is TRBJ2-3, the V gene TRBV12-3 or TRBV12-4; TRBD2 matches at 9 bases. This CDR3 region has 15 residues. The V gene end was trimmed by 7 bases and the J gene end by 5 bases; junction bases not matched to a gene: 10.